The 26 T cell receptor beta chains below all came from one sample that was sequenced in a study of blood T cells in healthy people across ages. It was with a sample-barcoded 5' primer and a J-beta primer mix that a second PCR of roughly 7 to 11 cycles was run. TCRdb re-called the 5' RACE reads through MiXCR, storing one row per CDR3 protein. Among about 780,000 distinct CDR3 sequences listed, 35% to 60% were seen once. The specimen sequenced was blood. These receptors all stem from an elderly man in good health.

This clonotype came up once. This chain uses TRBV4-1 with TRBJ2-2; D unclear. The CDR3 spans 14 residues. Germline lookup yields CDR1 MGHRA and CDR2 YSYEKL. Trimming shortened V by 6 bases and J by 1 base, and 9 bases separated the two germline ends. The CDR3 spells CASRREENTGELFF. The CDR3 DNA reads as TGCGCCAGCAGGCGAGAGGAGAACACCGGGGAGCTGTTTTTT.

This chain joins TRBV24-1 and TRBJ2-1, with D possibly TRBD1 on 5 matching bases. Germline CDR1 is KGHDR and CDR2 is SFDVKD. Trimming cost V 1 base and J 6 bases, with 18 bases left between them. The CDR3 has 17 residues. In DNA form, the CDR3 reads TGTGCCACCAGTGATTTAGTTGGGTCACAGGCGATCAATGAGCAGTTCTTC. Its protein product is CATSDLVGSQAINEQFF.

CDR3 sequence reads: CASSLLDGATDTQYF. The DNA of the CDR3 is TGTGCCAGCAGTTTATTGGATGGTGCCACAGATACGCAGTATTTT. The chain links TRBV27 to TRBJ2-3; no clear D. Trimming took 1 base from V and 2 from J, leaving 10 bases between them. CDR3 size: 15 residues. Germline-derived CDR1 and CDR2 are MNHEY and SMNVEV (reference sequence).

Only a few counts were recorded for this clonotype. J is TRBJ2-5 and V is TRBV28; D remains ambiguous. The germline V gene has CDR1 MDHEN and CDR2 SYDVKM. Deletions cut 2 bases from V and 11 bases from J, with 21 bases between. This CDR3 spans 15 amino acids. For the CDR3, the DNA is TGTGCCAGCAGTTTAGGGCTGGTGTACGAACATGAGCAGTACTTC. It yields the protein CASSLGLVYEHEQYF.

The chain uses TRBV9 and TRBJ2-7, with TRBD2 identical over 7 bases. This CDR3 has 14 residues. V trimming: 4 bases; J trimming: 9 bases; junction bases outside the gene matches: 13. Germline values: CDR1 SGDLS, CDR2 YYNGEE. The CDR3 here is CASSPGIWGEGQYF. CDR3 in DNA: TGTGCCAGCAGCCCCGGTATCTGGGGGGAGGGGCAGTACTTC.

About this clonotype itself: A read error may explain this, as a much larger clone is one base away. The chain has TRBV4-1 and TRBJ2-1; 12 positions agree with TRBD2. The J segment lost 13 bases and the V segment lost 4 bases, leaving 14 bases of the junction unmatched. Germline-derived CDR1 and CDR2 are MGHRA and YSYEKL. The CDR3 has 16 amino acids. CDR3 protein: CASSRGLAGQQETQFF. Written as DNA, the CDR3 is TGCGCCAGCAGCCGAGGACTAGCGGGACAACAAGAGACCCAGTTCTTC.

Concerning this clonotype itself: A read error may be the cause here, since a much bigger clone is one base away. V gene TRBV25-1 combines with J gene TRBJ2-5; D is possibly TRBD1 (7 bases). Germline V gives CDR1 MGHDK, CDR2 SYGVNS. CDR3 length: 14 amino acids. V lost 4 bases, J lost 5 bases, and 14 bases lay in between. This CDR3 is CASSVTGDWETQYF. The CDR3 DNA reads as TGTGCCAGCAGTGTCACAGGGGACTGGGAGACCCAGTACTTC.

This clonotype was recorded only once. The CDR3 region has the DNA TGTGCCAGCAGCTTACGGTCTAGCGGGAGTTACGAGACCCAGTACTTC. Its translation: CASSLRSSGSYETQYF. V is TRBV7-2 and J is TRBJ2-5; 10 bases are shared with TRBD2. The CDR3 totals 16 residues. Trimming removed 2 bases from V and 5 bases from J; junction bases left unmatched: 8. The germline gives CDR1 SGHTA, CDR2 FQGNSA.

This clonotype occurred a few times. The CDR3, as DNA: TGTGCCAGCAGTTTAGGGGTTAATGAAAAACTGTTTTTT. Translated: CASSLGVNEKLFF. The V gene is TRBV12-3 or TRBV12-4, the J gene TRBJ1-4, with unresolved D. V lost 1 base, J lost 4 bases, and 4 bases lay in between. This CDR3 has 13 residues.

This clonotype appeared a few times. This rearrangement joins TRBV7-2 to TRBJ2-2; TRBD1 agrees at 7 bases. The trim removed 5 bases at V and 4 bases at J, leaving 1 base unmatched. Germline CDR1 is SGHTA and CDR2 is FQGNSA. The CDR3 is 13 residues long. In DNA, the CDR3 is TGTGCCAGCAGCCCAGGGGGCACCGGGGAGCTGTTTTTT. Amino acids: CASSPGGTGELFF.

The chain carries TRBV6-5 and TRBJ1-1, with D hard to call. CDR1 is MNHEY, CDR2 SVGAGI, per germline. Trimming took 10 bases from V and 1 from J, leaving 16 bases between them. The length of the CDR3 is 14 residues. In DNA, the CDR3 is TGTGCCACCACAATGGATTTAACGAACACTGAAGCTTTCTTT. It is translated as CATTMDLTNTEAFF.

This clonotype occurred a few times. This chain joins TRBV7-2 and TRBJ2-5; 10 nucleotides align to TRBD1. V trimming: 1 base; J trimming: 11 bases; junction bases outside the gene matches: 10. CDR1 and CDR2 from the germline V gene are SGHTA and FQGNSA. CDR3 length: 15 amino acids. CDR3 loop: CASSLVLGTGVEQYF. As DNA, the CDR3 is TGTGCCAGCAGCTTAGTCCTCGGGACAGGGGTTGAGCAGTACTTC.

This clonotype was seen only a few times. The V gene is TRBV29-1, the J gene TRBJ2-1, with D possibly being TRBD2 (7 bases). The germline V gene encodes CDR1 SQVTM and CDR2 ANQGSEA. V was shortened by 3 bases and J by 6 bases, with 21 bases between the two germline ends. The CDR3 has 16 amino acids. The CDR3 loop reads CSVDPGSIRGANEQFF. In DNA form, the CDR3 reads TGCAGCGTTGATCCAGGCTCCATCCGGGGGGCCAATGAGCAGTTCTTC.

This sequence joins TRBV10-3 and TRBJ1-1, with a tentative D call TRBD1 (5 bases). The CDR3 is made up of 13 amino acids. V was shortened by 6 bases and J by 4 bases, with 12 bases between the two germline ends. Per the germline V gene, CDR1 is ENHRY and CDR2 is SYGVKD. The CDR3: CAISPQGFTEAFF. Here the CDR3 DNA reads TGTGCCATCAGCCCCCAGGGTTTCACTGAAGCTTTCTTT.

The chain recombines TRBV25-1 with TRBJ2-1; TRBD2 might be the D (6 bases). The CDR3 covers 13 residues. The V gene's germline CDR1 is MGHDK and CDR2 SYGVNS. Trimming took off 7 bases at V and 2 bases at J, with 9 bases between the two ends. The chain's CDR3 is CASMGGTYNEQFF. The CDR3 DNA is TGTGCCAGCATGGGGGGAACCTACAATGAGCAGTTCTTC.

The CDR3 nucleotides are TGTGCCAGCAGCTTCTCCGGGACTAGCGGGGGGAGGGATACGCAGTATTTT. Translation: CASSFSGTSGGRDTQYF. The rearrangement uses TRBV11-2 and TRBJ2-3; TRBD2 agrees at 15 bases. V dropped 3 bases and J dropped 6; count of bases not matched to a gene: 7. Germline assignment: CDR1 SGHAT and CDR2 FQNNGV. This CDR3 is 17 amino acids long.

This clonotype was seen only a few times. This rearrangement joins TRBV4-3 to TRBJ2-5, with D possibly being TRBD1 or TRBD2 (6 bases each). The CDR3 totals 16 residues. The germline CDR1 and CDR2 sequences are LGHNA and YSLEER. Trimming stripped 0 bases from V and 2 bases from J, with 13 bases between. In nucleotides, the CDR3 is TGCGCCAGCAGCCAAGACCGAGAGGGGGGTCAAGAGACCCAGTACTTC. This translates into CASSQDREGGQETQYF.

V and J are TRBV12-3 or TRBV12-4 and TRBJ1-1; D may be TRBD1 (5 bases). The CDR3 has 14 amino acids. V lost 3 bases to trimming and J lost 6 bases, with 14 bases between them. The CDR3 DNA reads TGTGCCAGCAGTTTGGGGGAAATAAGGGCTGAAGCTTTCTTT. This sequence encodes CASSLGEIRAEAFF.

This clonotype was seen a handful of times. The rearrangement uses TRBV11-3 and TRBJ2-7; possibly TRBD1 or TRBD2 for D (5 bases each). The DNA end is more similar to TRBJ2-1, so the J call may be wrong. Germline-derived CDR1 and CDR2 are SGHNT and YENEEA. This CDR3 contains 13 residues. The CDR3 loop reads CASSSERGCKQFF. CDR3 bases: TGTGCCAGCAGCTCGGAGAGGGGATGCAAGCAGTTCTTC.

The chain is built from TRBV4-2 and TRBJ2-1; 7 nucleotides match TRBD1. J lost 2 bases, V lost 3 bases, and 7 bases had no gene match. CDR1 LGHNA and CDR2 YNFKEQ come from the germline V gene. The CDR3 is 16 amino acids. CDR3 coding DNA: TGTGCCAGCAGCCAGGATGACAGGGCCCCCTACAATGAGCAGTTCTTC. Its translation is CASSQDDRAPYNEQFF.

The chain is built from TRBV11-2 and TRBJ2-3; D may be TRBD1 or TRBD2 (7 bases each). The ends were cut back, 5 bases at V and 6 bases at J, with 18 bases in the middle. Per the germline V gene, CDR1 is SGHAT and CDR2 is FQNNGV. The CDR3 spans 15 residues. The CDR3 DNA sequence: TGTGCCAGCAGCCGAAGACTAGCAGGGGGTGATACGCAGTATTTT. Residues: CASSRRLAGGDTQYF.

The V gene is TRBV20-1, the J gene TRBJ2-1; D might be TRBD2 (6 bases). This CDR3 spans 13 amino acids. Trimming left V 3 bases short and J 8 bases short, with 14 bases between. CDR1 is DFQATT, CDR2 SNEGSKA, per germline (reference sequence). CDR3 nucleotide sequence: TGCAGTGCTAGGGCGACTAGTTGGTATGAGCAGTTCTTC. It yields the protein CSARATSWYEQFF.

This sequence joins TRBV7-9 and TRBJ2-3; possibly TRBD1 for D (6 bases). V shed 4 bases and J shed 2 bases, with 16 bases lying between them. The CDR3 consists of 16 residues. CDR1 and CDR2 (germline): SEHNR, FQNEAQ (reference sequence). The DNA for the CDR3 is TGTGCCAGCAGCTCCATCGAGGACAGCTACACAGATACGCAGTATTTT. Amino acids: CASSSIEDSYTDTQYF.

Notes on this clonotype: A read error may be the cause here, since a much bigger clone is one base away. CDR3 residues: CASGQDIGNTGELFF. CDR3 bases: TGTGCCAGCGGCCAAGACATCGGGAACACCGGGGAGCTGTTTTTT. The V and J genes are TRBV14 and TRBJ2-2; D not resolved. The CDR3 has 15 amino acids. Germline V CDR1 and CDR2: SGHDN, FVKESK.

The table lists this clonotype with many counts. This sequence joins TRBV7-2 and TRBJ1-1, with no clear D. The CDR3 contains 15 residues. Trimming cost V 7 bases and J 4 bases, with 19 bases left between them. CDR1 and CDR2 (germline): SGHTA, FQGNSA. CDR3 sequence (DNA): TGTGCCAGCACCCCGCGCAAGGAGAAGAGCACTGAAGCTTTCTTT. Translation: CASTPRKEKSTEAFF.

The rearrangement joins TRBV29-1 to TRBJ2-3; maybe TRBD2 (5 bases). The CDR3 runs to 14 residues. The germline CDR1 and CDR2 sequences are SQVTM and ANQGSEA. The germline V and J ends were trimmed by 3 bases and 3 bases, with 13 bases remaining between them. CDR3 bases: TGCAGCGTTGAGGGGTATAGCGAGACAGATACGCAGTATTTT. It is translated as CSVEGYSETDTQYF.